Listed below are T cell receptor beta chains from one sample, sequenced in a study of blood T cell repertoires in COVID-19. Measured with immunoSEQ multiplex PCR; TCRdb has only the in-frame clones, and not every one. The repertoire holds 50,000 to 70,000 clones, with 75% to 80% as singletons. The specimen was peripheral blood. These receptors originate from a man aged 50-60 years with active or convalescent COVID-19. Both conserved end residues are part of each CDR3. Fields, in order: V gene, clone size, J gene, D gene, CDR3 DNA, CDR3 protein. D genes are given only for firm matches. Not all rows give a size; the values are once, few, many and, for expanded clones, a class.

V gene: TRBV7-9
clone size: NA
J gene: TRBJ2-1
D gene: NA
CDR3 DNA: TGTGCCAGCAGTCCGGACAGCTACGAGCAGTTCTTC
CDR3 protein: CASSPDSYEQFF

V gene: TRBV11-2
clone size: NA
J gene: TRBJ1-1
D gene: TRBD1
CDR3 DNA: TGTGCCAGCAGGGGGACAGGTTCTGAAGCTTTCTTT
CDR3 protein: CASRGTGSEAFF

V gene: TRBV12-3/TRBV12-4
clone size: NA
J gene: TRBJ1-1
D gene: NA
CDR3 DNA: TGTGCCAGCAGTTTAGTCGTTCAGCGTGAAGCTTTCTTT
CDR3 protein: CASSLVVQREAFF

V gene: TRBV18
clone size: NA
J gene: TRBJ2-1
D gene: NA
CDR3 DNA: TGTGCCAGCTCACCGCTATTGGTGTCAGGCAATGAGCAGTTCTTC
CDR3 protein: CASSPLLVSGNEQFF

V gene: TRBV6-5
clone size: NA
J gene: TRBJ1-3
D gene: NA
CDR3 DNA: TGTGCCAGCAGTTACGAACGGAGCTCTGGAAACACCATATATTTT
CDR3 protein: CASSYERSSGNTIYF

V gene: TRBV19
clone size: NA
J gene: TRBJ2-2
D gene: TRBD1
CDR3 DNA: TGTGCCAGTAGTAGGACAGGGGGAGCGAACACCGGGGAGCTGTTTTTT
CDR3 protein: CASSRTGGANTGELFF

V gene: TRBV12-3/TRBV12-4
clone size: few
J gene: TRBJ2-3
D gene: TRBD2
CDR3 DNA: TGTGCCAGCAGGAAGACTAGCGGGGGGGAGTATTTT
CDR3 protein: CASRKTSGGEYF

V gene: TRBV3-1/TRBV3-2
clone size: NA
J gene: TRBJ1-1
D gene: NA
CDR3 DNA: TGTGCCAGCAGCCCAAACGGGGGACCCCTGGGCACTGAAGCTTTCTTT
CDR3 protein: CASSPNGGPLGTEAFF

V gene: TRBV4-1
clone size: few
J gene: TRBJ1-4
D gene: NA
CDR3 DNA: TGCGCCAGCAGCCGTACGGGGGAAAAACTGTTTTTT
CDR3 protein: CASSRTGEKLFF

V gene: TRBV30
clone size: few
J gene: TRBJ1-3
D gene: NA
CDR3 DNA: TGTGCCTGGAGTTGGGGGGTAAGTGGAAACACCATATATTTT
CDR3 protein: CAWSWGVSGNTIYF

V gene: TRBV7-6
clone size: NA
J gene: TRBJ1-4
D gene: NA
CDR3 DNA: TGTGCCAGCAGCGATGCCGGGAGAGGGGCTAATGAAAAACTGTTTTTT
CDR3 protein: CASSDAGRGANEKLFF

V gene: TRBV18
clone size: NA
J gene: TRBJ1-1
D gene: NA
CDR3 DNA: TGTGCCAGCTCACCAGTACTACTCGGGAGGTACACTGAAGCTTTCTTT
CDR3 protein: CASSPVLLGRYTEAFF

V gene: TRBV5-6
clone size: NA
J gene: TRBJ2-3
D gene: NA
CDR3 DNA: TGTGCCAGCAGCTTTGCAGGGGCAGAGACAGATACGCAGTATTTT
CDR3 protein: CASSFAGAETDTQYF

V gene: TRBV5-1
clone size: few
J gene: TRBJ1-6
D gene: TRBD1
CDR3 DNA: TGCGCCAGCAGTAGGACAGGTGGGGATTCACCCCTCCACTTT
CDR3 protein: CASSRTGGDSPLHF

V gene: TRBV9
clone size: few
J gene: TRBJ1-1
D gene: NA
CDR3 DNA: TGTGCCAGCAGCGCTCTCCGACTGGACACTGAAGCTTTCTTT
CDR3 protein: CASSALRLDTEAFF

V gene: TRBV5-1
clone size: NA
J gene: TRBJ1-2
D gene: TRBD1
CDR3 DNA: TGCGCCAGCAGCTATATCTCTACAGGGGGCAACTATGGCTACACCTTC
CDR3 protein: CASSYISTGGNYGYTF

V gene: TRBV7-8
clone size: NA
J gene: TRBJ2-3
D gene: NA
CDR3 DNA: TGTGCCAGCAGCTCACGGACTAGCACAGATACGCAGTATTTT
CDR3 protein: CASSSRTSTDTQYF

V gene: TRBV3-1/TRBV3-2
clone size: NA
J gene: TRBJ1-5
D gene: TRBD1
CDR3 DNA: TGTGCCAGCAGCGCAGTGACAGGGGGTTCCCAGCATTTT
CDR3 protein: CASSAVTGGSQHF

V gene: TRBV5-1
clone size: few
J gene: TRBJ2-5
D gene: NA
CDR3 DNA: TGCGCCAGCAGCTTGGCCCACAGCCTGGAGACCCAGTACTTC
CDR3 protein: CASSLAHSLETQYF

V gene: TRBV7-7
clone size: NA
J gene: TRBJ2-1
D gene: NA
CDR3 DNA: TGTGCCAGCAGCTCCTCCGCGGGGACCGGGAATGAGCAGTTCTTC
CDR3 protein: CASSSSAGTGNEQFF

V gene: TRBV21-1
clone size: few
J gene: TRBJ1-4
D gene: NA
CDR3 DNA: TGTGCCAGCAGCAACGAAGTTTGGGACAGGTTGAAGGAAAAACTGTTTTTT
CDR3 protein: CASSNEVWDRLKEKLFF

V gene: TRBV4-2
clone size: NA
J gene: TRBJ1-5
D gene: TRBD1
CDR3 DNA: TGTGCCAGCAGCCAAGGGGAAGGGGGCGCGGGACAGCCCCAGCATTTT
CDR3 protein: CASSQGEGGAGQPQHF

V gene: TRBV27
clone size: NA
J gene: TRBJ2-4
D gene: TRBD2
CDR3 DNA: TGTGCCAGCAGTTGGGGGGGGGAGGGCATTCAGTACTTC
CDR3 protein: CASSWGGEGIQYF

V gene: TRBV5-1
clone size: NA
J gene: TRBJ1-1
D gene: NA
CDR3 DNA: TGCGCCAGCAGCTTGGGAACTGACACTGAAGCTTTCTTT
CDR3 protein: CASSLGTDTEAFF

V gene: TRBV18
clone size: NA
J gene: TRBJ2-7
D gene: TRBD2
CDR3 DNA: TGTGCCAGCAGACCACGATCGGGGGGCTACGAGCAGTACTTC
CDR3 protein: CASRPRSGGYEQYF

V gene: TRBV29-1
clone size: few
J gene: TRBJ2-3
D gene: NA
CDR3 DNA: TGCAGCGCTCTACAGAACACAGATACGCAGTATTTT
CDR3 protein: CSALQNTDTQYF

V gene: TRBV12-3/TRBV12-4
clone size: NA
J gene: TRBJ2-7
D gene: NA
CDR3 DNA: TGTGCCAGCAGCAGAGGGTTCTACGAGCAGTACTTC
CDR3 protein: CASSRGFYEQYF

V gene: TRBV5-1
clone size: NA
J gene: TRBJ2-2
D gene: NA
CDR3 DNA: TGCGCCAGCAGCCCTCAGGGGTCGAACACCGGGGAGCTGTTTTTT
CDR3 protein: CASSPQGSNTGELFF

V gene: TRBV10-1
clone size: NA
J gene: TRBJ2-6
D gene: NA
CDR3 DNA: TGCGCCAGCAGTGAGGGACTCTCTGGGGCCAACGTCCTGACTTTC
CDR3 protein: CASSEGLSGANVLTF

V gene: TRBV11-2
clone size: NA
J gene: TRBJ2-2
D gene: NA
CDR3 DNA: TGTGCCAGCAGCTTAGTAGGGGGACGAGGTCTGTTTTTT
CDR3 protein: CASSLVGGRGLFF

V gene: TRBV11-2
clone size: NA
J gene: TRBJ2-1
D gene: NA
CDR3 DNA: TGTGCCAGCAGCTTTAGCGGTGCCTACAATGAGCAGTTCTTC
CDR3 protein: CASSFSGAYNEQFF

V gene: TRBV25-1
clone size: once
J gene: TRBJ1-6
D gene: TRBD1
CDR3 DNA: TGTGCCAGCAGTGAGCCAGGGGGCGATTCACCCCTCCACTTT
CDR3 protein: CASSEPGGDSPLHF

V gene: TRBV21-1
clone size: NA
J gene: TRBJ1-2
D gene: NA
CDR3 DNA: TGTGCCAGCAGCAATGATAGAGCTAACTATGGCTACACCTTC
CDR3 protein: CASSNDRANYGYTF

V gene: TRBV5-1
clone size: few
J gene: TRBJ2-3
D gene: TRBD2
CDR3 DNA: TGCGCCAGCAGCTTGGAACAGCGGGAATCAGATACGCAGTATTTT
CDR3 protein: CASSLEQRESDTQYF

V gene: TRBV4-1
clone size: NA
J gene: TRBJ1-2
D gene: NA
CDR3 DNA: TGCGCCAGCAGCCAAGACCCGCAAGGCAGGGTCTATGGCTACACCTTC
CDR3 protein: CASSQDPQGRVYGYTF

V gene: TRBV19
clone size: NA
J gene: TRBJ2-1
D gene: TRBD1
CDR3 DNA: TGTGCCAGTACTGAACTGCCGGGACAGGGATTCAATGAGCAGTTCTTC
CDR3 protein: CASTELPGQGFNEQFF

V gene: TRBV12-3/TRBV12-4
clone size: NA
J gene: TRBJ1-1
D gene: TRBD1
CDR3 DNA: TGTGCCAGCAGTGTACAGGGGGCCGCGAAGGCTTTCTTT
CDR3 protein: CASSVQGAAKAFF

V gene: TRBV7-9
clone size: NA
J gene: TRBJ2-1
D gene: NA
CDR3 DNA: TGTGCCAGTACCAAACGTCGTGAGCAGTTCTTC
CDR3 protein: CASTKRREQFF

V gene: TRBV12-3/TRBV12-4
clone size: NA
J gene: TRBJ1-1
D gene: NA
CDR3 DNA: TGTGCCAGCAGTTTAGATGGCAGGGAAGCTTTCTTT
CDR3 protein: CASSLDGREAFF

V gene: TRBV19
clone size: NA
J gene: TRBJ2-7
D gene: TRBD2
CDR3 DNA: TGTGCCAGTAGTGAGGCGGGAGGTAAGTCTCGATCCTACGAGCAGTACTTC
CDR3 protein: CASSEAGGKSRSYEQYF

V gene: TRBV5-1
clone size: NA
J gene: TRBJ2-3
D gene: NA
CDR3 DNA: TGCGCCAGCACCTGGGGGCCAGGGGCCGATTCAGATACGCAGTATTTT
CDR3 protein: CASTWGPGADSDTQYF

V gene: TRBV21-1
clone size: NA
J gene: TRBJ2-7
D gene: NA
CDR3 DNA: TGTGCCAGCTCCGGGACAATCCCCGAGCAGTACTTC
CDR3 protein: CASSGTIPEQYF

V gene: TRBV2
clone size: NA
J gene: TRBJ1-5
D gene: NA
CDR3 DNA: TGTGCCAGCAGTGACGGTCAGCCCCAGCATTTT
CDR3 protein: CASSDGQPQHF

V gene: TRBV11-3
clone size: NA
J gene: TRBJ2-5
D gene: NA
CDR3 DNA: TGTGCCAGCAGCTTAGGTCTAAATTCCCAAGAGACCCAGTACTTC
CDR3 protein: CASSLGLNSQETQYF

V gene: TRBV29-1
clone size: once
J gene: TRBJ2-5
D gene: NA
CDR3 DNA: TGCAGCGTCGGGTTCGAAGAGACCCAGTACTTC
CDR3 protein: CSVGFEETQYF

V gene: TRBV3-1/TRBV3-2
clone size: NA
J gene: TRBJ2-7
D gene: TRBD2
CDR3 DNA: TGTGCCAGCAGCCAAAAAACTAGCGGGGGATACGAGCAGTACTTC
CDR3 protein: CASSQKTSGGYEQYF

V gene: TRBV9
clone size: few
J gene: TRBJ2-1
D gene: TRBD1
CDR3 DNA: TGTGCCAGCAGCCTCGGGACAGGGTCTCACAATGAGCAGTTCTTC
CDR3 protein: CASSLGTGSHNEQFF

V gene: TRBV18
clone size: NA
J gene: TRBJ2-5
D gene: TRBD2
CDR3 DNA: TGTGCCAGCTCACCGTCACTAGCGGGGGGCCAAGAGACCCAGTACTTC
CDR3 protein: CASSPSLAGGQETQYF

V gene: TRBV3-1/TRBV3-2
clone size: NA
J gene: TRBJ2-7
D gene: NA
CDR3 DNA: TGTGCCAGCAGCCAGGAGGGCTCCCTGCCCCACGAGCAGTACTTC
CDR3 protein: CASSQEGSLPHEQYF

V gene: TRBV7-3
clone size: NA
J gene: TRBJ2-1
D gene: NA
CDR3 DNA: TGTGCCAGCAGCTTAATCCCCGTTAATGAGCAGTTCTTC
CDR3 protein: CASSLIPVNEQFF

V gene: TRBV7-9
clone size: NA
J gene: TRBJ1-2
D gene: NA
CDR3 DNA: TGTGCCAGCAGCTTAGCCAGACAGAGTCCCTACACCTTC
CDR3 protein: CASSLARQSPYTF